This is a list of T cell receptor beta chains from one sample in a study of beta chain features in type 1 diabetes. The assay was immunoSEQ multiplex PCR, and TCRdb's table has in-frame clones only and misses some. The sample has 250,000 to 350,000 clones; 9.5% to 12% are singletons. The specimen was naive CD4+ T cells from blood. These receptors were obtained from a woman aged 25 to 39 in good health. CDR3s include the opening cysteine and the closing phenylalanine or tryptophan. The D gene is left open where the match is weak. Rows give clone size only sometimes, using once, few, many, or a class for an expanded clone.

size: few
J: TRBJ1-5
D: -
V: TRBV19
CDR3: CASSPQGRGNQPQHF
DNA: TGTGCCAGTAGTCCTCAGGGGCGCGGTAATCAGCCCCAGCATTTT

size: few
J: TRBJ1-5
D: -
V: TRBV1
CDR3: CTSSQDHNQPQHF
DNA: TGCACCAGCAGCCAAGATCACAATCAGCCCCAGCATTTT

size: -
J: TRBJ2-3
D: -
V: TRBV10-3
CDR3: CAISEITGAGDTQYF
DNA: TGTGCCATCAGTGAAATCACGGGTGCGGGAGATACGCAGTATTTT

size: -
J: TRBJ2-7
D: -
V: TRBV7-6
CDR3: CASSAETGSSYEQYF
DNA: TGTGCCAGCAGCGCGGAAACAGGGAGCTCCTACGAGCAGTACTTC

size: -
J: TRBJ2-1
D: -
V: TRBV5-6
CDR3: CASSPTSHEQFF
DNA: TGTGCCAGCAGCCCAACCAGTCATGAGCAGTTCTTC

size: -
J: TRBJ2-5
D: TRBD2
V: TRBV7-2
CDR3: CASSLVGGAGGPRETQYF
DNA: TGTGCCAGCAGCTTAGTAGGCGGAGCGGGAGGGCCTCGAGAGACCCAGTACTTC

size: -
J: TRBJ1-3
D: TRBD1
V: TRBV29-1
CDR3: CSVVRQGAENTIYF
DNA: TGCAGCGTTGTTAGGCAGGGGGCAGAGAACACCATATATTTT

size: few
J: TRBJ2-4
D: -
V: TRBV28
CDR3: CASSLSGLLKNIQYF
DNA: TGTGCCAGCAGTCTTAGCGGACTACTCAAAAACATTCAGTACTTC

size: -
J: TRBJ2-7
D: -
V: TRBV7-2
CDR3: CASSAGGPGEQYF
DNA: TGTGCCAGCAGCGCAGGGGGGCCTGGTGAGCAGTACTTC

size: -
J: TRBJ2-1
D: -
V: TRBV19
CDR3: CASREERGEQFF
DNA: TGTGCCAGTAGAGAGGAACGGGGGGAGCAGTTCTTC

size: -
J: TRBJ2-7
D: TRBD1
V: TRBV15
CDR3: CATSTGVLYEQYF
DNA: TGTGCCACCTCGACAGGGGTCCTCTACGAGCAGTACTTC

size: -
J: TRBJ2-5
D: TRBD2
V: TRBV25-1
CDR3: CASSEYEASGSRAQYF
DNA: TGTGCCAGCAGTGAATATGAGGCTAGCGGGAGTCGGGCCCAGTACTTC

size: -
J: TRBJ1-5
D: TRBD1
V: TRBV5-4
CDR3: CASSYGGQGKPQHF
DNA: TGTGCCAGCAGCTACGGCGGACAGGGGAAGCCCCAGCATTTT

size: -
J: TRBJ2-3
D: -
V: TRBV7-2
CDR3: CASSGSGSHTDTQYF
DNA: TGTGCCAGCAGCGGAAGCGGCTCCCACACAGATACGCAGTATTTT

size: -
J: TRBJ2-6
D: -
V: TRBV6-5
CDR3: CASGYDSSGANVLTF
DNA: TGTGCCAGCGGCTACGACAGCTCTGGGGCCAACGTCCTGACTTTC

size: few
J: TRBJ2-3
D: TRBD2
V: TRBV5-6
CDR3: CASSLGGREGTDTQYF
DNA: TGTGCCAGCAGCCTTGGTGGGAGGGAGGGCACAGATACGCAGTATTTT